The rows below give T cell receptor beta chains drawn from one sample of a study of chemoradiotherapy in HPV16-positive cancers. Clones were sequenced by immunoSEQ multiplex PCR, and TCRdb holds only the in-frame ones, with some missing. The table lists 53,000 or so clones, 90% of them singletons. Specimen: blood, collected from a patient who underwent chemoradiotherapy. Receptors originate from a human donor with HPV-associated anogenital cancer. Each CDR3 is given with its conserved first and last residue. The D gene is left open where the match is weak. Clone sizes are given selectively: once, few, many, or a class where the clone is expanded.

>TRBV11-2|.|TRBJ2-5|once
CASSLAGLAGETQYF
TGTGCCAGCAGCTTAGCAGGGCTAGCCGGGGAGACCCAGTACTTC
>TRBV7-9|.|TRBJ1-5|once
CASSLFGEGEPQHF
TGTGCCAGCAGCTTATTTGGGGAGGGGGAGCCCCAGCATTTT
>TRBV29-1|.|TRBJ2-1|.
CSDDRYNEQFF
TGCAGCGATGACAGATACAATGAGCAGTTCTTC
>TRBV6-5|TRBD2|TRBJ2-1|once
CASSFRRLAGYNEQFF
TGTGCCAGCAGTTTCCGCAGGCTAGCGGGATACAATGAGCAGTTCTTC
>TRBV9|.|TRBJ2-7|.
CASSRNDRDYEQYF
TGTGCCAGCAGCCGTAATGACAGAGACTACGAGCAGTACTTC
>TRBV7-2|.|TRBJ1-5|.
CASSLLGQINQPQHF
TGTGCCAGCAGCCTCCTTGGACAGATCAATCAGCCCCAGCATTTT
>TRBV27|.|TRBJ2-2|.
CASSFPLTGELFF
TGTGCCAGCAGTTTCCCGCTCACCGGGGAGCTGTTTTTT
>TRBV18|TRBD1|TRBJ2-5|.
CASSPSDRGFQETQYF
TGTGCCAGCTCACCCTCGGACAGGGGATTTCAAGAGACCCAGTACTTC
>TRBV30|.|TRBJ2-4|.
CACRRGSTKNIQYF
TGTGCCTGCCGCAGGGGTAGTACCAAAAACATTCAGTACTTC
>TRBV23-1|.|TRBJ1-2|.
CASSQSIPNGYTF
TGCGCCAGCAGTCAATCAATCCCGAATGGCTACACCTTC
>TRBV30|.|TRBJ2-1|.
CAWSYGQTSYNEQFF
TGTGCCTGGAGTTATGGACAGACCTCCTACAATGAGCAGTTCTTC
>TRBV6-1|.|TRBJ1-5|.
CASSPVGQPQHF
TGTGCCAGCAGCCCGGTGGGTCAGCCCCAGCATTTT
>TRBV25-1|.|TRBJ2-2|.
CASNPSTQGTGELFF
TGTGCCAGCAACCCCTCAACCCAGGGCACCGGGGAGCTGTTTTTT
>TRBV6-5|.|TRBJ2-3|.
CASSSPGITDTQYF
TGTGCCAGCAGTTCACCCGGGATCACAGATACGCAGTATTTT
>TRBV5-1|TRBD1|TRBJ2-7|.
CASTTGQGPYEQYF
TGCGCCAGCACCACGGGACAGGGTCCTTACGAGCAGTACTTC
>TRBV4-1|.|TRBJ2-5|.
CASSSRDPIGGETQYF
TGCGCCAGCAGCTCCCGGGACCCCATCGGGGGAGAGACCCAGTACTTC
>TRBV5-1|TRBD1|TRBJ1-1|.
CASSLGTGVANTEAFF
TGCGCCAGCAGCTTGGGGACAGGGGTAGCGAACACTGAAGCTTTCTTT
>TRBV4-3|.|TRBJ2-7|.
CASSQTESYEQYF
TGCGCCAGCAGCCAGACTGAGTCCTACGAGCAGTACTTC
>TRBV7-2|.|TRBJ2-5|once
CASSLAGLASETQYF
TGTGCCAGCAGCTTAGCGGGGCTAGCGTCAGAGACCCAGTACTTC